This record looks at one T cell receptor (beta chain) sequence and its context. Per germline, CDR1 LGHNA and CDR2 YNFKEQ. This CDR3 is built from 15 residues. J gave up 6 bases and V 1 base, and 8 bases lay outside the gene matches. This sample was taken from a study of cytomegalovirus exposure and HLA in healthy donors. The PCR ran on 60 Vbeta and 13 Jbeta primers. Libraries were prepared by immunoSEQ multiplex PCR; TCRdb keeps only in-frame clonotypes and omits some of them. The profile covers 75,000 to 90,000 clones, with over 65% appearing a single time and around 3.2% taken by the ten largest. J is TRBJ2-7 and V is TRBV4-2; 8 bases are a match to TRBD2. Sequencing was carried out using PBMCs. The source of this sequence is a man in his fifties or sixties in good health and CMV-seronegative. CDR3 sequence (DNA): TGTGCCAGCAGCCAAGGTGGCGGGGGGTCGGGCGAGCAGTACTTC. Amino acids: CASSQGGGGSGEQYF.